This TCR beta chain was captured in a study of T cell changes during pregnancy in multiple sclerosis. Measured with immunoSEQ multiplex PCR; TCRdb has only the in-frame clones, and not every one. The table has 25,000 to 30,000 clones, 80% to 90% seen once. Germline V gives CDR1 MNHEY, CDR2 SVGAGI. This CDR3 has 15 amino acids. The trim removed 0 bases at V and 8 bases at J, leaving 3 bases unmatched. This chain uses TRBV6-5 with TRBJ2-1, with TRBD2 matching over 11 bases. This material consisted of CD8+ T cells from peripheral blood mononuclear cells, taken in the second trimester of pregnancy. The receptor was isolated from a female donor with multiple sclerosis, enrolled in a pregnancy study. CDR3 region: CASSYSTSGSHEQFF. In DNA, the CDR3 is TGTGCCAGCAGTTACTCAACTAGCGGGAGTCATGAGCAGTTCTTC.